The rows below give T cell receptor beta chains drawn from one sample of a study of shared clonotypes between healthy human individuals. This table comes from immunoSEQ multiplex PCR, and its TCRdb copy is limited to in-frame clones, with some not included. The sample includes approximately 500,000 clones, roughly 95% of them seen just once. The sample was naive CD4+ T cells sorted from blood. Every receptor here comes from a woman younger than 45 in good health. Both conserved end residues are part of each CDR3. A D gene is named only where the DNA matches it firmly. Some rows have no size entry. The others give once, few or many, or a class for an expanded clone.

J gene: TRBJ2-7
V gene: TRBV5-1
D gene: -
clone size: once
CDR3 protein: CASSLGADYEQYF
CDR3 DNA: TGCGCCAGCAGCTTGGGGGCTGACTACGAGCAGTACTTC

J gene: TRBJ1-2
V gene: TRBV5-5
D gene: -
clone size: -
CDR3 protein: CASSLAWAATINYGYTF
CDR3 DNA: TGTGCCAGCAGCTTGGCTTGGGCGGCCACCATTAACTATGGCTACACCTTC

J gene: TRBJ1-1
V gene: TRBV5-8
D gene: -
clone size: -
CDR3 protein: CASSSRGTEAFF
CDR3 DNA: TGTGCCAGCAGCTCCCGGGGGACTGAAGCTTTCTTT

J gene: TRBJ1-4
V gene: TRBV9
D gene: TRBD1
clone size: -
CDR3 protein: CASSGTGPVNEKLFF
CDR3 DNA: TGTGCCAGCAGCGGGACAGGCCCGGTTAATGAAAAACTGTTTTTT

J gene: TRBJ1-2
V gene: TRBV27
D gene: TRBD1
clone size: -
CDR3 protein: CASSLKQGTSYGYTF
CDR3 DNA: TGTGCCAGCAGTTTAAAACAGGGGACCTCCTATGGCTACACCTTC

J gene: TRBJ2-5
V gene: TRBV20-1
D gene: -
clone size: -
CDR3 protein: CSAPRDGTQYF
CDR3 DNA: TGCAGTGCTCCCAGGGATGGGACCCAGTACTTC

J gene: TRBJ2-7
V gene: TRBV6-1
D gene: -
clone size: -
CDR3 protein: CASSGQFTSPSYEQYF
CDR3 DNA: TGTGCCAGCAGTGGCCAGTTCACGTCGCCCTCCTACGAGCAGTACTTC

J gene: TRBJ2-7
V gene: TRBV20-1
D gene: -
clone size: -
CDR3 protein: CSATRRIEQYF
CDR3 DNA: TGCAGTGCTACCAGACGTATCGAGCAGTACTTC

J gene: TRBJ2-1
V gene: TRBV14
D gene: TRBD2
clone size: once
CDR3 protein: CASSQFETSGLSYNEQFF
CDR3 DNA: TGTGCCAGCAGCCAATTTGAGACTAGCGGACTTTCCTACAATGAGCAGTTCTTC

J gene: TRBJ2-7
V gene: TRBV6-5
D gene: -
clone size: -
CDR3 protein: CASSYRSWTYEQYF
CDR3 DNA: TGTGCCAGCAGTTACAGATCATGGACTTACGAGCAGTACTTC

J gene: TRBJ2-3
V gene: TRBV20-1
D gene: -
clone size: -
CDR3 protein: CSASGPDTQYF
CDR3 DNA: TGCAGTGCTAGTGGACCAGATACGCAGTATTTT

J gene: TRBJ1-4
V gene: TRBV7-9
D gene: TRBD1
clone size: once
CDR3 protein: CAADRQGEEKLFF
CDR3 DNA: TGTGCAGCAGATCGACAGGGAGAAGAAAAACTGTTTTTT

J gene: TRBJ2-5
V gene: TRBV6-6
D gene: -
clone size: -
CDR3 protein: CASASGGVSFETQYF
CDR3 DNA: TGTGCCAGCGCGAGCGGAGGGGTATCATTTGAGACCCAGTACTTC

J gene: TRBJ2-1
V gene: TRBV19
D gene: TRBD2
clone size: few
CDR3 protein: CASSIRLAGEYNEQFF
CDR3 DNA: TGTGCCAGTAGTATTAGGCTAGCGGGAGAATACAATGAGCAGTTCTTC

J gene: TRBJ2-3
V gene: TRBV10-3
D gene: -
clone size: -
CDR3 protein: CAISESALDTQYF
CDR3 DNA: TGTGCCATCAGTGAGTCGGCTTTAGATACGCAGTATTTT

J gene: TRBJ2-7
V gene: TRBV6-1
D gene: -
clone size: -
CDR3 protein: CASSEALGGGYHEQYF
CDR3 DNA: TGTGCCAGCAGTGAAGCGCTGGGAGGGGGCTACCACGAGCAGTACTTC

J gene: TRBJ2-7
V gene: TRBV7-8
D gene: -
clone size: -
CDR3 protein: CASSRPAGQSYEQYF
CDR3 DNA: TGTGCCAGCAGTCGACCTGCGGGACAGTCATACGAGCAGTACTTC

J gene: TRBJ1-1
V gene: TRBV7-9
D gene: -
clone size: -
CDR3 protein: CASSLRQDSTEAFF
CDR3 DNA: TGTGCCAGCAGCCTAAGACAGGATAGCACTGAAGCTTTCTTT

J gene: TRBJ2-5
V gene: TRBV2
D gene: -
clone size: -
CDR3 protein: CASSEIEYQETQYF
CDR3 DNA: TGTGCCAGCAGTGAAATTGAGTACCAAGAGACCCAGTACTTC

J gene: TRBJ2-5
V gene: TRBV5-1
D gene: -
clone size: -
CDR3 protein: CASSLVGGRDETQYF
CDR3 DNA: TGCGCCAGCAGCTTGGTTGGGGGACGGGACGAGACCCAGTACTTC

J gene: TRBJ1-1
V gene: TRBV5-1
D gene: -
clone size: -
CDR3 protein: CASSSSYPTMNTEAFF
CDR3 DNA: TGCGCCAGCAGCTCCTCCTACCCAACCATGAACACTGAAGCTTTCTTT